This is a list of T cell receptor beta chains from one sample in a study of blood T cell repertoires in COVID-19. Sequenced by immunoSEQ multiplex PCR; TCRdb stores in-frame clones only, minus some. Here the sample spans roughly 100,000 clones, approximately 87% being singletons. The sample consisted of peripheral blood. The receptors here all came from a human donor in a cohort sampled during active COVID-19. The CDR3 runs from the conserved cysteine through the conserved F or W. The D gene is left open where the match is weak. Rows give clone size only sometimes, using once, few, many, or a class for an expanded clone.

J gene | clone size | D gene | V gene | CDR3 DNA | CDR3 protein
TRBJ1-2 | . | . | TRBV19 | TGTGCCAGTAGTATCCGGGGAGGGGACTATGGCTACACCTTC | CASSIRGGDYGYTF
TRBJ2-7 | once | . | TRBV28 | TGTGCCAGCAGTTTTCGTTTGACAGAAAGCTACGAGCAGTACTTC | CASSFRLTESYEQYF
TRBJ1-5 | . | . | TRBV3-1/TRBV3-2 | TGTGCCAGCAGCCAAGAAACGGCGGCCGCTGGAGGCCAGCCCCAGCATTTT | CASSQETAAAGGQPQHF
TRBJ2-1 | . | TRBD1 | TRBV29-1 | TGCAGCGTTGAATTATGGGACAGGGCCTACAATGAGCAGTTCTTC | CSVELWDRAYNEQFF
TRBJ1-6 | . | . | TRBV15 | TGTGCCACACGCCGCGGTGACAGCTCCTATAATTCACCCCTCCACTTT | CATRRGDSSYNSPLHF
TRBJ1-5 | . | TRBD1 | TRBV28 | TGTGCCAGCAGTTTATGGGGGACAGCCCACAATCAGCCCCAGCATTTT | CASSLWGTAHNQPQHF
TRBJ2-3 | few | TRBD1 | TRBV2 | TGTGCCAGCAGCGAGGGACAGGGGAGCACAGATACGCAGTATTTT | CASSEGQGSTDTQYF
TRBJ1-2 | . | . | TRBV11-2 | TGTGCCAGCAGCCCGAACCAGGGGAGCATTATCTATGGCTACACCTTC | CASSPNQGSIIYGYTF
TRBJ1-1 | . | . | TRBV5-1 | TGCGCCAGCAGCTTGGGACAGGAAGCTTTCTTT | CASSLGQEAFF
TRBJ1-5 | . | TRBD1 | TRBV7-8 | TGTGCCAGCAGCTCCGACAGGGTTGGGCAGCCCCAGCATTTT | CASSSDRVGQPQHF
TRBJ2-7 | . | TRBD2 | TRBV29-1 | TGCAGCGTCTTGACCGTCGGCGGGGGGCCATACGAGCAGTACTTC | CSVLTVGGGPYEQYF
TRBJ2-2 | . | . | TRBV5-5 | TGTGCCAGCCTGGAGACGGTAACCGGGGAGCTGTTTTTT | CASLETVTGELFF
TRBJ1-1 | . | . | TRBV30 | TGTGCCTGGGGTCCCGGGACTCCCATAGGGACGTCTGAAGCTTTCTTT | CAWGPGTPIGTSEAFF
TRBJ1-2 | . | . | TRBV29-1 | TGCAGCGTTGATCGTGGCTACACCTTC | CSVDRGYTF
TRBJ1-2 | . | . | TRBV15 | TGTGCCACCAGCAGAGATCGGGGTCTCTACACCTTC | CATSRDRGLYTF
TRBJ2-3 | . | TRBD2 | TRBV15 | TGTGCCACCTCCCGCGGGGAGGGGGATACGCAGTATTTT | CATSRGEGDTQYF
TRBJ1-2 | few | . | TRBV18 | TGTGCCAGCTCACCCACAGCTAACTATGGCTACACCTTC | CASSPTANYGYTF
TRBJ2-6 | . | TRBD1 | TRBV2 | TGTGCCAGCACCCGGACAGGTTCCCATTCTGGGGCCAACGTCCTGACTTTC | CASTRTGSHSGANVLTF
TRBJ2-3 | . | . | TRBV2 | TGTGCCAGCAGTGAAGATGCTATCACAGATACGCAGTATTTT | CASSEDAITDTQYF
TRBJ2-2 | . | . | TRBV2 | TGTGCCAGCAGTGAATATCCCGGGGAGCTGTTTTTT | CASSEYPGELFF
TRBJ1-2 | . | . | TRBV9 | TGTGCCAGCAGCGTAGGGCCGACTAACTATGGCTACACCTTC | CASSVGPTNYGYTF
TRBJ2-2 | . | TRBD2 | TRBV24-1 | TGTGCCACCAGTGACCTCGGGGGGGCCGGGGAGCTGTTTTTT | CATSDLGGAGELFF
TRBJ1-2 | . | . | TRBV7-9 | TGTGCCAGCAGCTCGGGTGAAAGAGCTAACTATGGCTACACCTTC | CASSSGERANYGYTF
TRBJ1-1 | once | . | TRBV18 | TGTGCCAGCTCACCAGGACAAAACATGAACACTGAAGCTTTCTTT | CASSPGQNMNTEAFF
TRBJ2-2 | . | . | TRBV6-4 | TGTGCCAGCCGGAGACAGGGAGGTACCGGGGAGCTGTTTTTT | CASRRQGGTGELFF
TRBJ2-3 | medium-sized | . | TRBV4-3 | TGCGCCAGCAGCCAAGACCTACAGAGGGCAGCAGATACGCAGTATTTT | CASSQDLQRAADTQYF
TRBJ2-1 | . | . | TRBV7-9 | TGTGCCAGCAGCGAAAGGGGTTCCGGGGGGCCATACAATGAGCAGTTCTTC | CASSERGSGGPYNEQFF
TRBJ1-1 | . | TRBD1 | TRBV4-1 | TGCGCCAGCAGCCAGCGACAGGGTGAAGACACTGAAGCTTTCTTT | CASSQRQGEDTEAFF
TRBJ1-1 | . | . | TRBV3-1/TRBV3-2 | TGTGCCAGCAGCCAAGAGTACCTAAGGAACACTGAAGCTTTCTTT | CASSQEYLRNTEAFF
TRBJ2-2 | . | TRBD2 | TRBV19 | TGTGCCAGTAAGGGGAGGGTAGCCGGGGAGCTGTTTTTT | CASKGRVAGELFF
TRBJ1-5 | . | . | TRBV30 | TGTGCCTGGAGTGGGCAGTTAAGAAATCAGCCCCAGCATTTT | CAWSGQLRNQPQHF
TRBJ1-1 | . | . | TRBV18 | TGTGCCAGCTCACCACCTTACAGCGGGGGGACTGAAGCTTTCTTT | CASSPPYSGGTEAFF
TRBJ1-5 | . | . | TRBV6-5 | TGTGCCAGCAGTTACGAAGGGGGTAGGCCCCAGCATTTT | CASSYEGGRPQHF
TRBJ2-7 | . | TRBD2 | TRBV19 | TGTGCCAGTAGTAACGGGGGGGCCTACGAGCAGTACTTC | CASSNGGAYEQYF
TRBJ2-1 | . | . | TRBV5-1 | TGCGCCAGCAGCTTAGAGCGAATCTACAATGAGCAGTTCTTC | CASSLERIYNEQFF
TRBJ1-2 | . | . | TRBV5-1 | TGCGCCAGCAGCTTAGCACCTTCTGCTAACTATGGCTACACCTTC | CASSLAPSANYGYTF
TRBJ2-3 | few | TRBD2 | TRBV18 | TGTGCCAGCTCACCACCCAAGCGGGGGGCTTTCACAGATACGCAGTATTTT | CASSPPKRGAFTDTQYF
TRBJ2-7 | . | . | TRBV3-1/TRBV3-2 | TGTGCCAGCAGCCAAGCAGGGCCCGCGAGTGGCTCCTACGAGCAGTACTTC | CASSQAGPASGSYEQYF
TRBJ2-3 | . | TRBD2 | TRBV12-5 | TGTGCTAGTGCCCTTAGCGGGGGGCGATCAGATACGCAGTATTTT | CASALSGGRSDTQYF
TRBJ1-1 | . | . | TRBV28 | TGTGCCAGCGCTTCGACAGGTCGGGTGACTGAAGCTTTCTTT | CASASTGRVTEAFF
TRBJ2-1 | . | . | TRBV9 | TGTGCCAGCAGCGACCCCTCCAGGGATTTGGGGAATGAGCAGTTCTTC | CASSDPSRDLGNEQFF
TRBJ1-5 | . | TRBD1 | TRBV6-5 | TGTGCCAGCAGTTCCCTGACAGGGGATAGCAATCAGCCCCAGCATTTT | CASSSLTGDSNQPQHF
TRBJ1-1 | . | TRBD1 | TRBV28 | TGTGCCAGCAGTACCCCCGGGACAGGGGGCACTGAAGCTTTCTTT | CASSTPGTGGTEAFF
TRBJ2-5 | . | . | TRBV7-6 | TGTGCCAGCAGTTCCCCGGGACATCAAGAGACCCAGTACTTC | CASSSPGHQETQYF
TRBJ2-7 | . | TRBD1 | TRBV9 | TGTGCCAGCAGCGTAGAGGGACAGGGCAACGAGCAGTACTTC | CASSVEGQGNEQYF
TRBJ1-2 | . | . | TRBV3-1/TRBV3-2 | TGTGCCAGCAGCCAAGTAAGACCGGCCGGCGGGAGCGGCTACACCTTC | CASSQVRPAGGSGYTF
TRBJ2-5 | . | . | TRBV3-1/TRBV3-2 | TGTGCCAGCAGGAGGGCGTCGGGAGAGACCCAGTACTTC | CASRRASGETQYF
TRBJ2-7 | . | TRBD1 | TRBV7-8 | TGTGCCAGCAGCTCTTCGCTAGGGGGCTCCGAGCAGTACTTC | CASSSSLGGSEQYF
TRBJ2-1 | few | TRBD1 | TRBV7-9 | TGTGCCAGCAGCGGGCACGGGACAGGGGAGTACAATGAGCAGTTCTTC | CASSGHGTGEYNEQFF
TRBJ2-7 | . | TRBD1 | TRBV7-8 | TGTGCCAGCAGCTTAGGCCTCCGGGACAGTACCTACGAGCAGTACTTC | CASSLGLRDSTYEQYF